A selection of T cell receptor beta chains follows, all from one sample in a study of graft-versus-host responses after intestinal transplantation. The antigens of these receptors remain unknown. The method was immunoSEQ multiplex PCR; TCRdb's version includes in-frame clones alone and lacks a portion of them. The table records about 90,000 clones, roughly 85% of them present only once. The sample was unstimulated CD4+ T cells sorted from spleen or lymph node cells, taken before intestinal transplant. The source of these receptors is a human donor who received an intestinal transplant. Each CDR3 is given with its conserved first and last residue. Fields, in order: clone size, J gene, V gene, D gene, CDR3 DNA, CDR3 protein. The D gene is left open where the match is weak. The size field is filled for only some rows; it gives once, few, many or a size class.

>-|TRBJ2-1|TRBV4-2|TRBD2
TGTGCCAGCAGCTCCGGACTAGCGATAAATGAGCAGTTCTTC
CASSSGLAINEQFF
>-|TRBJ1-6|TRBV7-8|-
TGTGCCAGCAGACCCGACAGCCAGTATTCACCCCTCCACTTT
CASRPDSQYSPLHF
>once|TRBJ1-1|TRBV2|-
TGTGCCAGCAGTGTTCCGGGTGTGAGCACTGAAGCTTTCTTT
CASSVPGVSTEAFF
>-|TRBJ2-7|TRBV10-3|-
TGTGCCATCAAACAGGACTACGAGCAGTACTTC
CAIKQDYEQYF
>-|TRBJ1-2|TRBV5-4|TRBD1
TGTGCCAGCAGCTTGGGCACAGGGGCTAACTATGGCTACACCTTC
CASSLGTGANYGYTF
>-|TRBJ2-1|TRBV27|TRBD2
TGTGCCAGCAGTTTGCGCGGGGGGGTCCTTGGAGAGCAGTTCTTC
CASSLRGGVLGEQFF
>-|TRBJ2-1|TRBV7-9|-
TGTGCCAGCAGCGGCGGGCGTGGGACCTACAATGAGCAGTTCTTC
CASSGGRGTYNEQFF
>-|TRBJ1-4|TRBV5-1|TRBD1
TGCGCCAGCAGAGCCGGGACAGGGACCTTAAAACTGTTTTTT
CASRAGTGTLKLFF
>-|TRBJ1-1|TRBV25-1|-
TGTGCCAGCAGTCGGGGGAACACTGAAGCTTTCTTT
CASSRGNTEAFF
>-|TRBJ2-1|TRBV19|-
TGTGCCAGTACCCCGGGACTTTACTACAATGAGCAGTTCTTC
CASTPGLYYNEQFF